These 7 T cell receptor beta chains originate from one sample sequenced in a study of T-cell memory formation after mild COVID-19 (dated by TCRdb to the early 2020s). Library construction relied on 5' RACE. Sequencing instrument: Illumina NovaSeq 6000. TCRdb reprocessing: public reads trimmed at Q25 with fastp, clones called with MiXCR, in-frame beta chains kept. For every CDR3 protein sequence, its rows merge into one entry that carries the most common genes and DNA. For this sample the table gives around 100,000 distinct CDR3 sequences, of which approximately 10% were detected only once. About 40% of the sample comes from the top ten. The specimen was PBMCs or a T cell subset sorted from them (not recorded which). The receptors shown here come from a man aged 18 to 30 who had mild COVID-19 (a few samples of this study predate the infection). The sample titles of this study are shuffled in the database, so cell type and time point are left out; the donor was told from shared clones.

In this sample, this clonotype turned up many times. The CDR3 loop reads CASSLGLPVRITGELFF. The CDR3 nucleotides read TGTGCCAGCAGCCTCGGCCTTCCCGTTCGGATCACCGGGGAGCTGTTTTTT. The V call is TRBV7-9, the J call TRBJ2-2; D gene unclear. The V gene lost 5 bases and the J gene lost 4 bases, with 20 bases spanning the gap. Germline V lookup: CDR1 SEHNR, CDR2 FQNEAQ (reference sequence). The CDR3 has 17 amino acids.

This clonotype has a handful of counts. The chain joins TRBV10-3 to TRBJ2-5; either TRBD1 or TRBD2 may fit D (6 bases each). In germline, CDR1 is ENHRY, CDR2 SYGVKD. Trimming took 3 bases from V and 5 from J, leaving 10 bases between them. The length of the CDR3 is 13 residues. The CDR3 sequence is CAISEGGTETQYF. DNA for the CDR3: TGTGCCATCAGTGAAGGGGGGACGGAGACCCAGTACTTC.

In DNA form, the CDR3 reads TGTGCCAGCAATGAGCAGGGGATAACTGAAGCTTTCTTT. It is translated as CASNEQGITEAFF. The gene calls are TRBV7-9 and TRBJ1-1, with D perhaps matching TRBD1 (6 bases). The CDR3 contains 13 residues. Trimming pared 7 bases from V and 5 bases from J, leaving 14 bases between. Germline loops: CDR1 SEHNR, CDR2 FQNEAQ (reference sequence).

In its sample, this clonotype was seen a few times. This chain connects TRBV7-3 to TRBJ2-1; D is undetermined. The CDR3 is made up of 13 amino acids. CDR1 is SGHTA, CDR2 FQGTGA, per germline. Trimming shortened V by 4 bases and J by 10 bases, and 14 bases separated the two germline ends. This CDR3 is CASSSIANDEQFF. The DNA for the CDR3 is TGTGCCAGCAGCTCGATTGCTAATGACGAGCAGTTCTTC.

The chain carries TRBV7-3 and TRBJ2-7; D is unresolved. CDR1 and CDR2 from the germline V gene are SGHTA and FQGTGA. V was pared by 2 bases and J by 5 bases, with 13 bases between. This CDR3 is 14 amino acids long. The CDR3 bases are TGTGCCAGCAGCTTAGACGGTGATTGGGACGAGCAGTACTTC. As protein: CASSLDGDWDEQYF. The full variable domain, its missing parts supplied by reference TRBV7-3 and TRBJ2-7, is GAGVSQTPSNKVTEKGKYVELRCDPISGHTALYWYRQSLGQGPEFLIYFQGTGAADDSGLPNDRFFAVRPEGSVSTLKIQRTERGDSAVYLCASSLDGDWDEQYFGPGTRLTVT.

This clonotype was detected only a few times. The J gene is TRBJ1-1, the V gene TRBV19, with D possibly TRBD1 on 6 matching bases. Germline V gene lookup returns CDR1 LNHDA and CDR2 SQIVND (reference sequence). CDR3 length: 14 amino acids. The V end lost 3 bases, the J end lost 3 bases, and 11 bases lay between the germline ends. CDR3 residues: CASSIRAGDTEAFF. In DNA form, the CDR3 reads TGTGCCAGTAGTATTCGGGCAGGGGACACTGAAGCTTTCTTT.

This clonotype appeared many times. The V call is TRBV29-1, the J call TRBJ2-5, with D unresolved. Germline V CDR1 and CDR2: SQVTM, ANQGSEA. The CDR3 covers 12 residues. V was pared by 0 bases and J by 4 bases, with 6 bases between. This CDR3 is CSVEEKGETQYF. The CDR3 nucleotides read TGCAGCGTTGAAGAAAAGGGAGAGACCCAGTACTTC.